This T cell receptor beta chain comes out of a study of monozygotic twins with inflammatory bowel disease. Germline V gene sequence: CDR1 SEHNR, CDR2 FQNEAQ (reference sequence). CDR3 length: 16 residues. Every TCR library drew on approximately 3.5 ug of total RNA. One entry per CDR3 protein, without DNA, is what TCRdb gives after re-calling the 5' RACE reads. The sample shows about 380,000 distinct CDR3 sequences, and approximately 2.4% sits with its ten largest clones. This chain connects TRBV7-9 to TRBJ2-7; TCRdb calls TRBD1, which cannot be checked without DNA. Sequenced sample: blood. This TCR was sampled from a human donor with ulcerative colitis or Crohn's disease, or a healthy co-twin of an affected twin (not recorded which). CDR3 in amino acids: CASSLASGATSYEQYF. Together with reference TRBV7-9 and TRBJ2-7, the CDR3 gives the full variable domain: DTGVSQNPRHKITKRGQNVTFRCDPISEHNRLYWYRQTLGQGPEFLTYFQNEAQLEKSRLLSDRFSAERPKGSFSTLEIQRTEQGDSAMYLCASSLASGATSYEQYFGPGTRLTVT.